The 30 T cell receptor beta chains below all came from one sample that was sequenced in a study of glioma-infiltrating T cells. Using RNA template, CDR3s of TCR alpha and beta were amplified with iRepertoire arm-PCR. A single record per CDR3 protein comes from TCRdb applying MiXCR to the multiplex PCR reads. The table has roughly 120,000 distinct CDR3 sequences, less than 30% seen once. The sample was glioma tissue, nonneoplastic brain tissue, or PBMCs (not recorded which). These receptors were taken from a human donor with low-grade glioma or glioblastoma, undergoing nonglioma brain surgery, or in good health (not recorded which).

This clonotype was seen at least ten times. This chain uses TRBV7-2 with TRBJ1-3, with D unresolved. Germline V gene data show CDR1 as SGHTA and CDR2 as FQGNSA. V was shortened by 6 bases and J by 0 bases, with 12 bases between the two germline ends. This CDR3 contains 15 residues. The CDR3 DNA is TGTGCCAGCAGTTTCCGAAGGGTCTCTGGAAACACCATATATTTT. The encoded protein is CASSFRRVSGNTIYF.

Comment on this clonotype: The junction shows a germline mismatch at one end, possibly a read error. The chain carries TRBV27 and TRBJ1-1; TRBD1 agrees at 7 bases. The CDR3 runs 16 residues. The germline CDR1 and CDR2 sequences are MNHEY and SMNVEV (reference sequence). CDR3 in amino acids: CASSLGRQGRNTEAFF. CDR3 DNA: TGTGCCAGCAGCTTAGGCCGACAGGGCCGAAACACCGAAGCTTTCTTT.

Worth noting for this clonotype: One end of the junction varies from germline; a read error may be responsible. The chain combines TRBV29-1 with TRBJ2-5; 7 positions match TRBD1. The germline V gene encodes CDR1 SQVTM and CDR2 ANQGSEA. The CDR3 consists of 14 residues. CDR3 protein: CSFEKQGRQETQYF. CDR3 bases: TGCAGCTTTGAAAAACAGGGGAGACAAGAGACCCAGTACTTC.

This clonotype was counted at least ten times. This chain connects TRBV6-1 to TRBJ2-7, with TRBD1 as a possible D gene (6 bases). The V gene lost 6 bases and the J gene lost 6 bases, with 12 bases spanning the gap. The CDR3 contains 12 residues. Per germline, CDR1 MNHNS and CDR2 SASEGT. The CDR3: CASRSGESEQYF. The DNA for the CDR3 is TGTGCCAGCAGGTCAGGGGAGTCCGAGCAGTACTTC.

This clonotype was detected many times. The V and J genes are TRBV4-3 and TRBJ2-3, with D possibly TRBD2 on 5 matching bases. Germline V lookup: CDR1 LGHNA, CDR2 YSLEER. Trimming left V 1 base short and J 0 bases short, with 11 bases between. CDR3 length: 16 residues. The CDR3 nucleotides are TGCGCCAGCAGCCAAGGCGGGCGCGTTAGCACAGATACGCAGTATTTT. Its protein is CASSQGGRVSTDTQYF.

The genes are TRBV6-9 and TRBJ2-3; tentative D call: TRBD2 (6 bases). The V gene lost 3 bases and the J gene lost 1 base, with 14 bases spanning the gap. The CDR3 has 16 residues. Per the germline V gene, CDR1 is MNHGY and CDR2 is SVAAGI. CDR3 residues: CASSYRAGGGTDTQYF. CDR3 DNA: TGTGCCAGCAGTTACCGCGCAGGAGGGGGCACAGATACGCAGTATTTT.

This clonotype was found many times. The CDR3 DNA reads TGTGCCAGCAGTTCTTCCGGGACAGGGGTAGGCACAGATACGCAGTATTTT. Its protein is CASSSSGTGVGTDTQYF. V usage is TRBV28 and J usage is TRBJ2-3, with TRBD1 matching 10 bases. This CDR3 has 17 amino acids. J was trimmed by 1 base and V by 4 bases; bases with no gene match: 8. Germline V lookup: CDR1 MDHEN, CDR2 SYDVKM.

This clonotype was found many times. The chain employs TRBV7-2 and TRBJ2-1; D may be TRBD1 (5 bases). CDR3 size: 13 residues. Germline V CDR1 and CDR2: SGHTA, FQGNSA. V lost 4 bases and J lost 7, with 11 bases in between. The CDR3 DNA follows: TGTGCCAGCAGCTCCCCCAGGGTAAATGAGCAGTTCTTC. Protein: CASSSPRVNEQFF.

The table lists this clonotype with many counts. The chain uses TRBV14 and TRBJ2-5, with D perhaps TRBD1 (5 bases). The germline V gene encodes CDR1 SGHDN and CDR2 FVKESK. This CDR3 comprises 14 residues. V lost 4 bases and J 2 bases, leaving 11 bases between the germline ends. Here the CDR3 DNA reads TGTGCCAGCAGCCGGGGCCGACCGCAAGAGACCCAGTACTTC. It codes for CASSRGRPQETQYF.

About this clonotype: This sequence may be a read error, since a much larger clone differs from it by one base. This rearrangement joins TRBV3-1 to TRBJ1-1, with 7 bases that match TRBD1. The CDR3 extends over 15 amino acids. Germline V gene lookup returns CDR1 LGHDT and CDR2 YNNKEL (reference sequence). The DNA of the CDR3 is TGTGCCAGCAGCCTTCCCAGGGGGTCTAGCACTGAAGCTTCCTTT. Protein sequence: CASSLPRGSSTEASF.

This clonotype was seen repeatedly, ten times or more. This chain uses TRBV6-1 with TRBJ2-5; 7 nucleotides match TRBD2. The germline V gene has CDR1 MNHNS and CDR2 SASEGT. This CDR3 has 12 amino acids. The CDR3, as DNA: TGTGCGCTAGCGGTGAATGAAGAGACCCAGTACTTC. Translating gives CALAVNEETQYF.

In the case of this clonotype: Possible read error: a much larger clone is one base away. V is TRBV6-8 and J is TRBJ2-1; TRBD2 agrees at 8 bases. The CDR3 is 16 amino acids. Germline trimming cut 7 bases from V and 12 bases from J; bases unmatched to any gene: 20. Germline assignment: CDR1 MNHGY and CDR2 SAAAGT. CDR3 DNA sequence: TGTGCCAGCACCCCGGGGGGGGGACCCGTCTCCTACGGGCAGTTCTTC. Encoded protein: CASTPGGGPVSYGQFF.

This clonotype was counted ten times or more. The chain couples TRBV7-2 to TRBJ2-7, with D perhaps matching TRBD1 (6 bases). The V gene lost 5 bases and the J gene lost 7 bases, with 18 bases spanning the gap. The germline gives CDR1 SGHTA, CDR2 FQGNSA. The CDR3 covers 14 residues. This CDR3 reads CASSVRQDSREQYF. In DNA form, the CDR3 reads TGTGCCAGCAGCGTCAGACAGGACTCGCGGGAGCAGTACTTC.

This clonotype was seen at least ten times. V is TRBV15 and J is TRBJ2-7, with TRBD1 matching 8 bases. The ends lost 2 bases at V and 10 bases at J; junction bases unmatched: 4. This CDR3 comprises 12 residues. Germline V lookup: CDR1 LNHNV, CDR2 YYDKDF (reference sequence). The CDR3 nucleotides read TGTGCCACCAGCAGAAAGGACAGGGAACAGTACTTC. It translates to CATSRKDREQYF.

The chain has TRBV19 and TRBJ1-5; no clear D gene. The CDR3 totals 14 residues. The V end lost 8 bases, the J end lost 1 base, and 12 bases lay between the germline ends. Germline lookup yields CDR1 LNHDA and CDR2 SQIVND (reference sequence). Here the CDR3 reads CASGPFDSNQPQHF. CDR3 nucleotide sequence: TGTGCCAGTGGTCCCTTCGACAGCAATCAGCCCCAGCATTTT. Full variable domain (rest looked up from reference TRBV19 and TRBJ1-5): DGGITQSPKYLFRKEGQNVTLSCEQNLNHDAMYWYRQDPGQGLRLIYYSQIVNDFQKGDIAEGYSVSREKKESFPLTVTSAQKNPTAFYLCASGPFDSNQPQHFGDGTRLSIL.

This clonotype was observed at least ten times. The rearrangement joins TRBV4-1 to TRBJ1-3; D not resolved. The CDR3 has 15 amino acids. In germline, CDR1 is MGHRA, CDR2 YSYEKL. Deletions cut 3 bases from V and 11 bases from J, with 20 bases between. In DNA form, the CDR3 reads TGCGCCAGCAGCCACGGAGGAGGGCTTTATTCCTCCATATATTTT. Residues: CASSHGGGLYSSIYF.

This clonotype has only a few counts. The junction departs from the called germline gene at one end, perhaps through a read error. The CDR3 nucleotides are TGTGCCGGCAGCTACAGGGAAACCGGGGAGCTGTTTTTT. This encodes CAGSYRETGELFF. The chain couples TRBV7-2 to TRBJ2-2, with D perhaps matching TRBD1 (6 bases). From germline, CDR1 is SGHTA and CDR2 FQGNSA. The CDR3 sequence is 13 residues long. The entire variable domain, with the rest obtained from reference TRBV7-2 and TRBJ2-2, is as follows: GAGVSQSPSNKVTEKGKDVELRCDPISGHTALYWYRQSLGQGLEFLIYFQGNSAPDKSGLPSDRFSAERTGGSVSTLTIQRTQQEDSAVYLCAGSYRETGELFFGEGSRLTVL.

CDR3 residues: CASGRIEEGAAYF. CDR3 in DNA: TGTGCTAGTGGTCGCATAGAAGAGGGGGCAGCTTACTTC. V gene TRBV12-5 combines with J gene TRBJ2-4; the match to TRBD1 covers 7 bases. Germline CDR1 LGHNT, CDR2 FRNRAP. The CDR3 runs 13 residues. The V gene end was trimmed by 5 bases and the J gene end by 16 bases; junction bases not matched to a gene: 14.

In this sample, this clonotype turned up many times. CDR3 loop: CASSSPTVGSYNEQFF. The CDR3, as DNA: TGTGCCAGCAGCTCCCCTACGGTCGGCTCCTACAATGAGCAGTTCTTC. The chain joins TRBV7-9 to TRBJ2-1; D unclear. V lost 4 bases and J lost 0, with 13 bases in between. The V gene's germline CDR1 is SEHNR and CDR2 FQNEAQ (reference sequence). The CDR3 covers 16 residues.

This clonotype was found many times. The V and J genes are TRBV27 and TRBJ2-7; 10 bases fit TRBD1. The V and J ends lost 3 bases and 2 bases, in that order; junction bases with no gene match: 4. The germline V gene encodes CDR1 MNHEY and CDR2 SMNVEV (reference sequence). The CDR3 sequence is 15 residues long. Here the CDR3 reads CASSFRDRGAYEQYF. The DNA of the CDR3 is TGTGCCAGCAGTTTCAGGGACAGGGGAGCCTACGAGCAGTACTTC.

Details on this clonotype: A read error is possible here, since a much larger clone lies one base away. The conserved final phenylalanine or tryptophan is absent from the CDR3, which likely points to a read error. The rearrangement links TRBV5-1 to TRBJ2-1; 11 bases agree with TRBD2. This CDR3 spans 15 amino acids. The V gene end was trimmed by 4 bases and the J gene end by 6 bases; junction bases not matched to a gene: 6. CDR1 is SGHRS, CDR2 YFSETQ, per germline. DNA for the CDR3: TGCGCCAGCAGCATCACTAGCGGGAGACCCAATGAGCAGTTCCTC. Protein product: CASSITSGRPNEQFL.

This clonotype was recorded at least ten times. This chain joins TRBV2 and TRBJ2-7, with D maybe TRBD2 (6 bases). The CDR3 spans 14 residues. Germline CDR1 SNHLY, CDR2 FYNNEI. Trimming took 5 bases from V and 2 from J, leaving 13 bases between them. The CDR3 loop is CASSRSSGTYEQYF. In nucleotides, the CDR3 is TGTGCCAGCAGTCGTAGTAGCGGAACCTACGAGCAGTACTTC.

This clonotype came up many times. J is TRBJ1-1 and V is TRBV28; no definite D call. The germline gives CDR1 MDHEN, CDR2 SYDVKM. The CDR3 covers 11 residues. V lost 2 bases, J lost 9 bases, and 7 bases lay in between. CDR3 sequence (DNA): TGTGCCAGCAGTTTAGAGGTCAAAGCTTTCTTT. Translating it yields CASSLEVKAFF.

The J gene is TRBJ2-3, the V gene TRBV19; possibly TRBD1 for D (5 bases). CDR1 and CDR2 from the germline V gene are LNHDA and SQIVND (reference sequence). The CDR3 has 15 amino acids. The V and J ends lost 5 bases and 7 bases respectively, with 19 bases between them. CDR3 in amino acids: CASSPWTWTQNTQYF. The CDR3 region has the DNA TGTGCCAGTAGTCCTTGGACATGGACCCAAAATACGCAGTATTTT.

Of note for this clonotype: Possible read error: a much larger clone is one base away. V gene TRBV3-1 combines with J gene TRBJ1-6; D gene ambiguous. The V end was cut by 4 bases, the J end by 4 bases, with 2 bases between. Germline V gene lookup returns CDR1 LGHDT and CDR2 YNNKEL (reference sequence). This CDR3 comprises 12 residues. In nucleotides, the CDR3 is TGTGCCAGCAGCCGTTATAATTCACCCCTCCACTTT. It specifies CASSRYNSPLHF.

This clonotype was detected only once. This chain uses TRBV28 with TRBJ2-7, with 7 nucleotides matching TRBD2. The V segment lost 9 bases and the J segment 0 bases; nucleotides outside the gene matches: 5. CDR1 MDHEN and CDR2 SYDVKM come from the germline V gene. The CDR3 is 13 residues long. The DNA for the CDR3 is TGTGCCAGTTTCCGGGACTACTCCTACGAGCAGTACTTC. Its protein is CASFRDYSYEQYF.

This clonotype was recorded many times. V gene TRBV20-1 combines with J gene TRBJ1-5; 8 bases are a match to TRBD1. Unmatched junction bases numbered 5, after V lost 4 bases and J lost 3 bases. This CDR3 contains 14 residues. Germline V gene data show CDR1 as DFQATT and CDR2 as SNEGSKA (reference sequence). CDR3 sequence (DNA): TGCAGTGCTAAGAGGGACAGGCTCAATCAGCCCCAGCATTTT. Its translation: CSAKRDRLNQPQHF.

This clonotype was counted ten times or more. It may be a read error: a sequence one base away is much more abundant. The gene calls are TRBV20-1 and TRBJ2-3, with 7 bases matching TRBD2. The germline gives CDR1 DFQATT, CDR2 SNEGSKA (reference sequence). The CDR3 runs 14 residues. The DNA for the CDR3 is TGCAGTGCTAGTTTACAGACTAGCACAGATGCGCAGTATTTT. The encoded protein is CSASLQTSTDAQYF.

On this clonotype itself: A much bigger clone sits one base away, suggesting this may be a read error. This sequence joins TRBV24-1 and TRBJ2-2; D remains unclear. Germline lookup yields CDR1 KGHDR and CDR2 SFDVKD. The CDR3 loop spans 15 amino acids. CDR3 nucleotides: TGTGTCACCAGTGATTTGGATGCGAACACCGGGGAGCTGTTTTTT. It specifies CVTSDLDANTGELFF.

Concerning this clonotype: The junction departs from the called germline gene at one end, perhaps through a read error. The chain combines TRBV6-5 with TRBJ1-5; D remains unclear. This CDR3 comprises 14 residues. Germline V CDR1 and CDR2: MNHEY, SVGAGI. DNA for the CDR3: TGTGCCAGCAGTAATTCGGACCTCAATCAGCCCCAGCACTTT. This sequence encodes CASSNSDLNQPQHF.